The 27 T cell receptor beta chains in this list originate from one sample, sequenced in a study of neurological immune-mediated disorders. One entry per CDR3 protein results from TCRdb running MiXCR on the 5' RACE reads. The sample lists roughly 74,000 distinct CDR3 sequences; roughly 5.5% were seen once. The sequenced sample was PBMCs. The source is a young man with multiple sclerosis.

This clonotype occurred many times. The chain employs TRBV9 and TRBJ1-2; TRBD1 matches at 7 bases. Losses at the gene ends were 4 bases for V and 4 bases for J; bases not matched to a gene: 4. Germline CDR1 and CDR2: SGDLS and YYNGEE. CDR3 length: 13 amino acids. Here the CDR3 reads CASSPTGIYGYTF. CDR3 nucleotide sequence: TGTGCCAGCAGCCCGACAGGGATCTATGGCTACACCTTC.

This clonotype was picked up many times. The CDR3 coding sequence is TGCGCCAGCAGCTTGGGCAGGGTGAGCACAGATACGCAGTATTTT. It specifies CASSLGRVSTDTQYF. The chain links TRBV5-1 to TRBJ2-3, with D tentatively TRBD1 (5 bases). The length of the CDR3 is 15 residues. The V end was cut by 0 bases, the J end by 0 bases, with 8 bases between. The germline V gene encodes CDR1 SGHRS and CDR2 YFSETQ.

The table lists this clonotype with many counts. This chain links TRBV6-5 with TRBJ1-1; D gene unclear. Between the trimmed V and J ends, which lost 0 bases and 5 bases, there was a span of 10 bases. The germline V gene has CDR1 MNHEY and CDR2 SVGAGI. The CDR3 runs 14 residues. In DNA form, the CDR3 reads TGTGCCAGCAGTTACTCCGGATGGGGTACTGAAGCTTTCTTT. It translates to CASSYSGWGTEAFF.

This clonotype was observed many times. The rearrangement links TRBV6-6 to TRBJ2-2; 9 bases are shared with TRBD2. Trimming took 6 bases from V and 2 from J; bases not matched to a gene: 4. Per the germline V gene, CDR1 is MNHNY and CDR2 is SVGAGI (reference sequence). The CDR3 is 15 amino acids. CDR3 in amino acids: CASSHSGSNTGELFF. The CDR3 bases are TGTGCCAGCAGCCATAGCGGGAGCAACACCGGGGAGCTGTTTTTT.

This clonotype was counted ten times or more. V gene TRBV11-2 combines with J gene TRBJ1-4; D is ambiguous. Trimming took 0 bases from V and 10 from J, leaving 12 bases between them. There are 14 residues in the CDR3. CDR1 is SGHAT and CDR2 is FQNNGV in the germline V gene. The CDR3 spells CASSLDVHSGKLFF. The CDR3 DNA follows: TGTGCCAGCAGCTTAGATGTGCACAGTGGAAAACTGTTTTTT.

This clonotype has ten or more counts. V gene TRBV5-6 combines with J gene TRBJ2-1, with D perhaps TRBD2 (5 bases). CDR1 and CDR2 from the germline V gene are SGHDT and YYEEEE. The CDR3 has 15 residues. The germline V and J ends were trimmed by 4 bases and 4 bases, with 15 bases remaining between them. The CDR3 nucleotides are TGTGCCAGCAGCGCCATGACGGGGAATTACAATGAGCAGTTCTTC. Encoded protein: CASSAMTGNYNEQFF.

The sample holds a few counts of this clonotype. The chain carries TRBV6-5 and TRBJ1-6; weak D call: TRBD1 (6 bases). Trimming stripped 6 bases from V and 5 bases from J, with 11 bases between. There are 14 residues in the CDR3. CDR1 is MNHEY, CDR2 SVGAGI, per germline. CDR3 coding DNA: TGTGCCAGCAGCGAAACAGGGAATAATTCACCCCTCCACTTT. This sequence encodes CASSETGNNSPLHF.

This chain joins TRBV10-3 and TRBJ2-2; D tentatively reads TRBD1 or TRBD2 (5 bases each). The V end lost 0 bases, the J end lost 6 bases, and 14 bases lay between the germline ends. The CDR3 length is 16 residues. Germline CDR1 reads ENHRY; CDR2 reads SYGVKD. This CDR3 reads CAISESSPRGAGELFF. The CDR3 DNA is TGTGCCATCAGTGAGTCATCTCCTCGAGGGGCCGGGGAGCTGTTTTTT.

In this sample, this clonotype turned up many times. The V call is TRBV7-2, the J call TRBJ2-3; 13 bases agree with TRBD2. The CDR3 sequence is 16 residues long. Unmatched junction bases numbered 6, after V lost 5 bases and J lost 4 bases. Germline-derived CDR1 and CDR2 are SGHTA and FQGNSA. As DNA, the CDR3 is TGTGCCAGCAGCCCCCGACTAGCGGGAGGTTCAGATACGCAGTATTTT. This gives the protein CASSPRLAGGSDTQYF. The full variable domain, with the rest looked up from reference TRBV7-2 and TRBJ2-3, is GAGVSQSPSNKVTEKGKDVELRCDPISGHTALYWYRQSLGQGLEFLIYFQGNSAPDKSGLPSDRFSAERTGGSVSTLTIQRTQQEDSAVYLCASSPRLAGGSDTQYFGPGTRLTVL.

This clonotype was picked up many times. J is TRBJ1-2 and V is TRBV7-2; possible D gene TRBD1, 6 bases. Trimming took off 0 bases at V and 4 bases at J, with 6 bases between the two ends. This CDR3 comprises 13 residues. CDR1 SGHTA and CDR2 FQGNSA come from the germline V gene. The CDR3 protein is CASSLADSYGYTF. CDR3 nucleotide sequence: TGTGCCAGCAGCTTAGCGGACAGCTATGGCTACACCTTC.

This clonotype was counted at least ten times. V and J are TRBV10-2 and TRBJ2-1; the D is unclear. Germline CDR1 WSHSY, CDR2 SAAADI. The CDR3 sequence is 12 residues long. Trimming removed 3 bases from V and 8 bases from J, with 8 bases in between. CDR3 in amino acids: CASSEVLDEQFF. The CDR3 nucleotides are TGCGCCAGCAGTGAAGTATTAGATGAGCAGTTCTTC.

Concerning this clonotype: A much larger clone sits a single nucleotide away, making a read error possible. V and J are TRBV7-7 and TRBJ2-3; D gene unclear. The germline gives CDR1 SSHAT, CDR2 FNYEAQ (reference sequence). The CDR3 extends over 11 amino acids. In DNA, the CDR3 is TGTGCTAGCAGATTAGGAGATACGCAGTATTTT. This codes for CASRLGDTQYF. The entire variable domain, with the rest obtained from reference TRBV7-7 and TRBJ2-3, is as follows: GAGVSQSPRYKVTKRGQDVTLRCDPISSHATLYWYQQALGQGPEFLTYFNYEAQPDKSGLPSDRFSAERPEGSISTLTIQRTEQRDSAMYRCASRLGDTQYFGPGTRLTVL.

There are many counts of this clonotype. The chain joins TRBV11-2 to TRBJ2-7; TRBD1 is a possible D gene (6 bases). Looked up from germline, CDR1 is SGHAT and CDR2 is FQNNGV. The CDR3 totals 14 residues. The V end lost 4 bases, the J end lost 6 bases, and 16 bases lay between the germline ends. The CDR3 protein is CASSSGQLSSEQYF. The CDR3 DNA reads TGTGCCAGCAGCTCGGGACAACTCTCGAGCGAGCAGTACTTC.

This clonotype has a handful of counts. A single base separates this from a much larger clone, so it may be a read error. The chain recombines TRBV20-1 with TRBJ2-4, with 10 bases fitting TRBD1. Losses at the gene ends were 1 base for V and 10 bases for J; bases not matched to a gene: 13. The CDR3 has 16 amino acids. In germline, CDR1 is DFQATT, CDR2 SNEGSKA (reference sequence). DNA for the CDR3: TGCAGTGCTAGAGGTCACTCCGGGACAGGGGCAAAAATTCAGTACTTC. Translating it yields CSARGHSGTGAKIQYF.

This clonotype was seen many times. This chain connects TRBV12-3 or TRBV12-4 to TRBJ1-1; TRBD1 matches 7 bases. CDR3 length: 16 amino acids. Trimming cost V 5 bases and J 7 bases; bases outside gene matches: 16. The CDR3 DNA is TGTGCCAGCAGTCTACCCCCCGGGGAGGGGGCGGTTGAAGCTTTCTTT. As protein: CASSLPPGEGAVEAFF.

This clonotype was counted many times. This sequence joins TRBV20-1 and TRBJ2-1, with D perhaps matching TRBD1 or TRBD2 (5 bases each). The CDR3 runs to 14 residues. Trimming left V 4 bases short and J 1 base short, with 11 bases between. Germline V CDR1 and CDR2: DFQATT, SNEGSKA (reference sequence). The CDR3 DNA is TGCAGTGCTACCTTTTGGGGGTCCTACAATGAGCAGTTCTTC. Amino acids: CSATFWGSYNEQFF.

Comments on this clonotype: Possible read error: a much larger clone is one base away. V is TRBV5-1 and J is TRBJ2-3; the D gene is possibly TRBD2 (5 bases). Looked up from germline, CDR1 is SGHRS and CDR2 is YFSETQ. The CDR3 totals 16 residues. V was cut by 0 bases and J by 5 bases, with 16 bases left in between. The CDR3 protein is CASSLVLDAGIDTQYF. The CDR3 DNA follows: TGCGCCAGCAGCTTGGTCCTGGATGCGGGCATAGATACGCAGTATTTT.

There are many counts of this clonotype. This rearrangement joins TRBV5-1 to TRBJ2-7; no reliable D call. Germline CDR1 and CDR2: SGHRS and YFSETQ. CDR3 length: 13 residues. Trimming left V 2 bases short and J 4 bases short, with 10 bases between. DNA for the CDR3: TGCGCCAGCAGCTTCGAGGCCGCTTACGAGCAGTACTTC. The encoded protein is CASSFEAAYEQYF.

Ten or more counts support this clonotype. This sequence joins TRBV7-2 and TRBJ2-6; the D gene is possibly TRBD1 (6 bases). Germline V CDR1 and CDR2: SGHTA, FQGNSA. CDR3 length: 17 amino acids. V lost 4 bases to trimming and J lost 2 bases, with 15 bases between them. The CDR3 sequence is CASSYLGGSTGANVLTF. CDR3 coding DNA: TGTGCCAGCAGCTACCTAGGGGGTTCGACTGGGGCCAACGTCCTGACTTTC.

This clonotype was observed many times. J is TRBJ2-3 and V is TRBV5-1; 14 bases fit TRBD2. The V and J ends lost 3 bases and 2 bases, in that order; junction bases with no gene match: 8. Germline-derived CDR1 and CDR2 are SGHRS and YFSETQ. This CDR3 comprises 18 residues. In DNA form, the CDR3 reads TGCGCCAGCAGCTCCGGACTAGCGGGGGGCTCCTACACAGATACGCAGTATTTT. Translating it yields CASSSGLAGGSYTDTQYF.

Concerning this clonotype itself: The junction differs from germline at one of its ends, possibly a read error. The chain couples TRBV18 to TRBJ1-2; D is possibly TRBD1 (6 bases). This CDR3 is built from 14 residues. Germline assignment: CDR1 KGHSH and CDR2 LQKENI. The CDR3 coding sequence is TGTGCCAGCACACCGACAGGAACTAACTATGGCTACACCTTC. Encoded protein: CASTPTGTNYGYTF.

In this sample, this clonotype turned up many times. The chain carries TRBV5-1 and TRBJ1-1; D gene uncertain. Looked up from germline, CDR1 is SGHRS and CDR2 is YFSETQ. CDR3 length: 13 residues. The V gene lost 1 base and the J gene lost 1 base, with 5 bases spanning the gap. CDR3 residues: CASSLNQNTEAFF. In DNA form, the CDR3 reads TGCGCCAGCAGCTTGAATCAGAACACTGAAGCTTTCTTT.

This clonotype was seen ten or more times. This rearrangement joins TRBV2 to TRBJ2-7; D is unresolved. The germline CDR1 and CDR2 sequences are SNHLY and FYNNEI. The CDR3 runs to 11 residues. Trimming shortened V by 4 bases and J by 7 bases, and 8 bases separated the two germline ends. CDR3 in amino acids: CASSAGGEQYF. The CDR3, as DNA: TGTGCCAGCAGTGCAGGTGGGGAGCAGTACTTC.

This clonotype was seen more than once but under ten times. V is TRBV12-3 or TRBV12-4 and J is TRBJ2-7, with no clear D. The CDR3 covers 15 residues. Trimming cost V 2 bases and J 2 bases, with 13 bases left between them. CDR3 residues: CASSLSSAGTYEQYF. DNA of the CDR3: TGTGCCAGCAGTTTATCCTCTGCAGGAACCTACGAGCAGTACTTC.

This clonotype was detected only a few times. This may arise from a read error, as a much more abundant clone is one base away. The rearrangement uses TRBV14 and TRBJ2-3; D gene uncertain. Looked up from germline, CDR1 is SGHDN and CDR2 is FVKESK. With 2 bases removed from V and 4 bases from J, the gap between germline ends came to 4 bases. This CDR3 is 12 amino acids long. This CDR3 is CASSQTADTQYF. The CDR3 DNA follows: TGTGCCAGCAGCCAAACGGCAGATACGCAGTATTTT. The full variable domain, its missing parts supplied by reference TRBV14 and TRBJ2-3, is EAGVTQFPSHSVIEKGQTVTLRCDPISGHDNLYWYRRVMGKEIKFLLHFVKESKQDESGMPNNRFLAERTGGTYSTLKVQPAELEDSGVYFCASSQTADTQYFGPGTRLTVL.

This clonotype was seen a single time. A read error may explain this, as a much larger clone is one base away. The rearrangement joins TRBV10-3 to TRBJ2-1; the D is unclear. In germline, CDR1 is ENHRY, CDR2 SYGVKD. CDR3 length: 14 residues. Trimming cost V 1 base and J 6 bases, with 10 bases left between them. The DNA for the CDR3 is TGTGCCATCAGTGAGTATAAGAAGGGCAATGAGCAGTTCTTC. It codes for CAISEYKKGNEQFF.

This clonotype was detected only a few times. A much larger clone differs from this one at a single base, so this may be a read error. CDR3 protein: CANSQDLSPLHF. For the CDR3, the DNA is TGCGCCAACAGCCAAGATTTATCACCCCTCCACTTT. The chain is built from TRBV4-1 and TRBJ1-6; D is unclear. This CDR3 is 12 amino acids long. From germline, CDR1 is MGHRA and CDR2 YSYEKL.